This T cell receptor beta chain was obtained from a study of cytomegalovirus exposure and HLA in healthy donors (dated by TCRdb to about 2017). Regarding the research as a whole: An earlier analysis of 587 of the donors reported about 300 Gb of sequence data and around 120 million unique TCR beta sequences obtained from 180 million or so T cells. An early release that covered roughly 600 HLA-typed donors contained approximately 300 gigabases of sequencing data and 65 million to 100 million unique TCR sequences. Of the 350 to 400 genotyped donors, 65% to 90% fell in the genetic ancestry cluster associated with self-reported Caucasian donors. The aim of the study was to test whether cataloging public T cell receptors could identify signatures of past pathogen exposure. The T cell repertoires of around 670 subjects were profiled by immunosequencing and related to cytomegalovirus serostatus. A separate validation cohort of 100 to 150 different subjects was used in addition to the 666-subject first cohort. To predict cytomegalovirus infection status, the study brought together high-throughput TCR immunosequencing, statistical association of individual TCRs with disease status, and machine learning. A later analysis re-examined previously published TCR beta repertoires from just over 650 donors and added high-resolution HLA genotyping to investigate patterns of TCR occurrence. In the later analysis, no new phenotypic data were used to find candidate immune exposures; instead, reliance was placed on TCR beta sequences and their occurrence across donors. In an earlier analysis of roughly 580 of the donors, high-throughput TCR beta sequencing was used to judge whether each TCR beta V gene segment behaved as functional or pseudogenic. Alongside the repertoire data, information on donor age, sex, ethnicity and CMV serostatus was compiled. In a later genetic analysis, genome-wide SNP genotypes for about 65% of the 666 donors were used, and that subset was treated as a discovery cohort. Every repertoire in the discovery cohort had been generated on one and the same sequencing platform. Both class I and class II loci were covered by HLA typing, at four-digit resolution. Typing coverage varied by locus: roughly 620-640 donors for A, B, C, DRB1 and DQB1; approximately 560 for DQA1; about 570 for DPA1; approximately 470 for DPB1. Several DR-DQ haplotypes were handled as single units for association and clustering because linkage in the cohort was strong. Among 398 genotyped donors of the cohort, an average of 235,054 unique TCR beta nucleotide sequences were sequenced per donor, roughly 18% of them non-productive. The paper as a whole reports these results and caveats: A later analysis found that HLA-associated TCR beta chains were more clonally expanded and had lower generation probabilities than equally common non-associated chains. Because counts were too low, about 15 rarely observed V segments, including chromosome 9 orphons, were left out of the earlier analysis of about 500 of the donors. An association between a missense DCLRE1C variant and V-gene and J-gene trimming of TCR beta chains was found in a later genetic analysis and replicated in an independent cohort. Specific HLA alleles were associated with 15,000 to 20,000 TCR beta sequences at a false discovery rate of 0.05 in a later analysis. Several of the top co-occurrence clusters appeared to be linked to parvovirus B19, influenza, CMV and Epstein-Barr virus, according to a later analysis. A later genetic analysis reported fewer N-insertions in productive TCRs among donors in an Asian-associated ancestry cluster than the roughly 720-donor mean. Because HLA typing was missing for some donors at each locus, association tests included only the typed subset. In this cohort, only TCR beta chains were sequenced, and detectable features were limited by the absence of alpha or paired-chain data. The authors suggested that the approach could potentially be extended to other disease states and immunological phenotypes. In an earlier analysis of 587 of the donors, most TCR beta V segments appeared in productive rearrangements about 87% or about 30% of the time, broadly matching IMGT annotations. The study gave a list of about 150 TCR beta chains associated with cytomegalovirus. Strong co-occurrence of HLA alleles, especially DR and DQ, made assigning TCR associations to individual alleles difficult. In both the original and validation cohorts, the classifier was reported to diagnose cytomegalovirus status with high specificity and sensitivity. Sequencing depth was assumed to be roughly uniform across donors in the presence/absence analyses, though that assumption may not hold. The only immune exposure information available for the cohort was CMV serostatus. In a later analysis, most CMV-associated TCR beta chains were found to appear HLA-restricted, with HLA associations seemingly driven largely by CMV exposure. A further reported finding was that TCR beta sequences accurately predicted the HLA-A and HLA-B alleles for most subjects in the first cohort. Some IMGT-functional V segments, including TRBV6-2 and TRBV6-3, could not be told apart with the 87-base-pair reads, so those segments were excluded. Most TCR sequences were observed very rarely across donors, whereas some public TCRs were present in many individuals. A cluster of highly shared sequence variants was judged likely to represent a technical artifact of the sequencing pipeline. Correlated functional status among segregating V segments might be attributable to linkage disequilibrium, but an unknown experimental factor could not be ruled out. In vitro tests confirmed that a few of the cytomegalovirus-associated TCR beta chains recognize cytomegalovirus antigens. A later analysis found that TCR association rates varied across HLA loci, with DRB1 alleles showing the most associated TCRs and HLA-C alleles the fewest.

The V end gives up 3 bases and the J end 7 bases, leaving 2 bases in the junction not matched to a gene. The germline V gene encodes CDR1 SGHNT and CDR2 YENEEA. The CDR3 contains 12 residues, cysteine and phenylalanine counted. Only the CDR3 part of the read is kept: 36 bases, read in frame from the first base. The library was made by the immunoSEQ multiplex PCR assay. The multiplex PCR relied on a mix of 60 forward primers for TCR Vbeta segments and 13 reverse primers for TCR Jbeta segments. A multiplex PCR assay on genomic DNA amplified the CDR3 region of rearranged TCR beta genes. The amplified TCR beta libraries were sequenced on the Illumina HiSeq System as 87-base-pair reads. In the source study's methods: A later analysis counted about 82 million unique TCR beta chains across the 640 or so repertoires, and 9 million to 14 million of these chains were shared by at least two donors. Raw reads were error-corrected and collapsed into unique sequences by a nearest-neighbor algorithm in which closely related sequences were merged to remove PCR and sequencing errors. V, D and J gene segments were assigned by aligning CDR3 sequences to IMGT reference sequences. For a sequence to be retained, a match of at least six nucleotides to both a V gene segment and a J gene segment was required. A rearrangement counted as productive if the CDR3 had no stop codons and remained in frame with V and J, and every other rearrangement counted as non-productive. Following IMGT convention, CDR3 was defined as the stretch from the second conserved V-encoded cysteine to the conserved J-encoded phenylalanine. The earlier analysis of 500 to 750 of the donors excluded any sequence lacking an unambiguous match to a single V gene segment. In an earlier analysis of approximately 500 of the donors, a V segment was called functional when productive rearrangements were above 56.7%, and segregating when the standard deviation between donors exceeded 5%. A statistical classification framework was built for diagnosing cytomegalovirus status from the catalog of TCR beta chain sequences. V and J gene assignment, in a later analysis, came from comparing TCR nucleotide sequences with IMGT/GENE-DB human TR gene sequences. In a later analysis, CDR3 sequences and most-parsimonious VDJ recombination scenarios were assigned using the TCRdist pipeline. A later analysis defined each TCR beta chain by its CDR3 amino acid sequence plus V-gene family, and excluded reads lacking a unique V-gene family. In a later analysis, approximately 590 highly shared, low-generation-probability nucleotide sequences were removed to address suspected cross-contamination and a sequencing artifact. A later analysis calculated a clonal expansion index for each public chain from normalized within-repertoire ranks of inferred template counts. A later analysis computed generation probabilities with a VDJ recombination model fitted to out-of-frame rearrangements, and checked the results against IGoR. A later analysis scored TCR-TCR, TCR-HLA and TCR-CMV co-occurrence with hypergeometric tests, applying a repertoire-size bias correction to TCR pairs. To estimate false discovery rates, a later analysis permuted the HLA or CMV assignments 20 times. In a later analysis, co-occurring TCRs were grouped with DBSCAN, and TCRdist sequence similarity was added when clustering was performed within HLA-allele-positive subsets. Co-occurrence clustering excluded repertoires with fewer than 30,000 or more than 120,000 public chains, plus five with anomalous nucleotide sharing. The immuneACCESS repertoire file appears here via TCRdb, limited to in-frame rearrangements. These files lack a portion of the clones; in checked studies, under half of the deficit traces to unresolved V genes, and the cause of the others is not known. That table furnishes V, J and clone size, whereas the DNA furnished D and trimming. The sample data list 150,000 to 200,000 clones, and approximately 73% of these were observed just once. The ten largest make up 10% of the sample.

The cohort comprised fewer than 700 healthy bone marrow donors. Cohort members were all nominally healthy when sampled, although unrecorded immune exposures were likely present. The donor was CMV seropositive and belonged to the group of 270 or so seropositive cohort members. Every donor gave a peripheral blood sample, and the peripheral blood mononuclear cells from that sample were used for TCR beta sequencing. The Qiagen DNeasy Blood Extraction Kit was used to extract genomic DNA from the blood cell samples. Of note for this clone: It lacks a known antigen. No base quality information exists; no much larger clone differs at one position.

The origin of this receptor is a man aged 25 to 40 in good health and CMV-seropositive. The chain couples TRBV11-3 to TRBJ1-1, and 7 bases in between align with TRBD1. Sequencing was performed on PBMCs. The CDR3 reads as follows: CASSLTGYEAFF. The DNA reads as follows: TGTGCCAGCAGCTTGACAGGGTATGAAGCTTTCTTT.